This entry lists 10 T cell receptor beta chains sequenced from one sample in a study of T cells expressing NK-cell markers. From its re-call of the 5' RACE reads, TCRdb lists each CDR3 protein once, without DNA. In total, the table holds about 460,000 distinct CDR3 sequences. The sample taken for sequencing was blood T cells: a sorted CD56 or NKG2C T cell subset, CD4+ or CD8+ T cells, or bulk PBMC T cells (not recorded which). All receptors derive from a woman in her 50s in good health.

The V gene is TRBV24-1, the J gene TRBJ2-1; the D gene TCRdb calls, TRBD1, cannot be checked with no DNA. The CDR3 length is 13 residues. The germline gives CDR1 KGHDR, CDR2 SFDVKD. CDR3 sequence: CANLDRFPNEQFF.

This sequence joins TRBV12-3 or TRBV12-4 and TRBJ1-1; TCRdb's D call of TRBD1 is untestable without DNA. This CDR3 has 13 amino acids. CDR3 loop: CASSLGGTAYAFF.

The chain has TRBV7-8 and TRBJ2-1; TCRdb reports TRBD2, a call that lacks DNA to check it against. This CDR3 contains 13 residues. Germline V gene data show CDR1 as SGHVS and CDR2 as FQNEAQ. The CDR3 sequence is CASSSPSGSEQFF. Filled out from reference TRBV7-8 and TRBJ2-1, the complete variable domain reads GAGVSQSPRYKVAKRGQDVALRCDPISGHVSLFWYQQALGQGPEFLTYFQNEAQLDKSGLPSDRFFAERPEGSVSTLKIQRTQQEDSAVYLCASSSPSGSEQFFGPGTRLTVL.

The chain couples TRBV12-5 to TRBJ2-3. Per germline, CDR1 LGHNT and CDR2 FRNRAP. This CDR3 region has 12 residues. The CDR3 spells CASGFLIDTQYF.

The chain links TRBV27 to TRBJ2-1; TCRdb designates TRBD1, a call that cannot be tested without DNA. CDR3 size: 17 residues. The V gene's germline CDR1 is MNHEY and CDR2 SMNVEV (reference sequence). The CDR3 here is CASSGGWGGSSYNEQFF.

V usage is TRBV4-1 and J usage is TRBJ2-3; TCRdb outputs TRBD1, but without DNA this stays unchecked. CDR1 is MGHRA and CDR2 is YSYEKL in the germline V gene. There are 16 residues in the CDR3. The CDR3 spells CASSRPQGVRTDTQYF.

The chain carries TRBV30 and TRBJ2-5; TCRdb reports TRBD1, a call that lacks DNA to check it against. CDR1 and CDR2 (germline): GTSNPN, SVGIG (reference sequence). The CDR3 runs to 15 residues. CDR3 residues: CAWSARDRDRGTQYF.

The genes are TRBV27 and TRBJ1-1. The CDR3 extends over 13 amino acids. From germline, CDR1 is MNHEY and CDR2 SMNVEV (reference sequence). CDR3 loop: CASSLTPNTEAFF.

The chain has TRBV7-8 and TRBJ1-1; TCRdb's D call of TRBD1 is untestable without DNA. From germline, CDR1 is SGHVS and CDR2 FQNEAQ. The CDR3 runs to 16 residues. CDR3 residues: CASSLSSVTGGTEAFF. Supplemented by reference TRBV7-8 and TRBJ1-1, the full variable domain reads GAGVSQSPRYKVAKRGQDVALRCDPISGHVSLFWYQQALGQGPEFLTYFQNEAQLDKSGLPSDRFFAERPEGSVSTLKIQRTQQEDSAVYLCASSLSSVTGGTEAFFGQGTRLTVV.

The CDR3 sequence is CSVELNPGRSGRYGNEQFF. The gene calls are TRBV29-1 and TRBJ2-1; TCRdb outputs TRBD2, but without DNA this stays unchecked. CDR3 length: 19 residues. From germline, CDR1 is SQVTM and CDR2 ANQGSEA.